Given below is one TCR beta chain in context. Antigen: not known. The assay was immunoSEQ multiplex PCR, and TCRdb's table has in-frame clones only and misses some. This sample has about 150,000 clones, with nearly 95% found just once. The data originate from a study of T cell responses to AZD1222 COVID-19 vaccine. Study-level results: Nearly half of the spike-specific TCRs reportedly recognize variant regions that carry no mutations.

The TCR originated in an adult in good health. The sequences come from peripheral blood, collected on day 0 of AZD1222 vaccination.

The CDR3 region has the DNA TGCGCCAGCAGTGAGTCGTTAGGTAGCGGGAGGTCCAATGAGCAGTTCTTC. Amino acid sequence: CASSESLGSGRSNEQFF. The V and J genes are TRBV10-1 and TRBJ2-1, with 10 bases aligning to TRBD2. After removal of 0 bases from V and 6 bases from J, the junction contained 8 bases not matched to a gene. Germline V CDR1 and CDR2: WNHNN, SYGVQD (reference sequence). The CDR3 extends over 17 amino acids.